Listed below are T cell receptor beta chains from one sample, sequenced in a study of blood T cell repertoires in COVID-19. Produced via immunoSEQ multiplex PCR; TCRdb's table is partial and in-frame only. The sample lists 65,000 to 95,000 clones, roughly 85% seen once, with approximately 8.3% in the top ten. The sample was peripheral blood. The receptors were sampled from a man aged 25-45 years with acute or convalescent COVID-19. Both conserved end residues are part of each CDR3. The order of the fields is CDR3 DNA, CDR3 protein, D gene, CDR3 length, clone size, J gene, V gene. D genes are given only for firm matches. Where a row states a size, it is once, few, many or the class of an expanded clone; other rows omit it.

TGCGCCAGCAGTGAAATTGGGGACAGGGGCACCGGGGAGCTGTTTTTT | CASSEIGDRGTGELFF | TRBD1 | 16 | NA | TRBJ2-2 | TRBV10-1
TGTGCCTGGAGTGTACTGGGGGCAAACACTGAAGCTTTCTTT | CAWSVLGANTEAFF | NA | 14 | NA | TRBJ1-1 | TRBV30
TGTGCCAGCAGCATACCTAGCGGGGGTTACAATGAGCAGTTCTTC | CASSIPSGGYNEQFF | TRBD2 | 15 | NA | TRBJ2-1 | TRBV7-8
TGCGCCAGCAGCCAAGGGGGAGGTGGGGTAAGCAATCAGCCCCAGCATTTT | CASSQGGGGVSNQPQHF | NA | 17 | NA | TRBJ1-5 | TRBV4-1
TGTGCCAGCAGTTACGTCCGGGCTAGCGGGAGAGAATCAGATACGCAGTATTTT | CASSYVRASGRESDTQYF | TRBD2 | 18 | NA | TRBJ2-3 | TRBV6-2/TRBV6-3
TGCGCCAGCAGCCTCGGGACTAGCGGGAGCAATGAGCAGTTCTTC | CASSLGTSGSNEQFF | TRBD2 | 15 | NA | TRBJ2-1 | TRBV4-3
TGTGCCAGCACCATCGCGTTACGGAGCACTGAAGCTTTCTTT | CASTIALRSTEAFF | NA | 14 | NA | TRBJ1-1 | TRBV28
TGTGCCAGCAGCCCCGGGACAGGGGGGTACGAGCAGTACTTC | CASSPGTGGYEQYF | TRBD1 | 14 | NA | TRBJ2-7 | TRBV11-2
TGCGCCAGCAGCCGTAACACAGATACGCAGTATTTT | CASSRNTDTQYF | NA | 12 | NA | TRBJ2-3 | TRBV5-1
TGTGCCAGCAGGCCGACAGGGGGCGGGGAGCAGTACTTC | CASRPTGGGEQYF | TRBD1 | 13 | NA | TRBJ2-7 | TRBV12-3/TRBV12-4
TGCGCCAGCAGCCACCTCGGAGGAGTGGCGGGTGAAGCTTTCTTT | CASSHLGGVAGEAFF | NA | 15 | NA | TRBJ1-1 | TRBV4-3
TGTGCCAGCAGCGCTAACCTAGCGGGAGTTGAAGGCACAGATACGCAGTATTTT | CASSANLAGVEGTDTQYF | TRBD2 | 18 | NA | TRBJ2-3 | TRBV7-9
TGTGCCAGTAGTGAGACAGGGAGCTCCTACAATGAGCAGTTCTTC | CASSETGSSYNEQFF | TRBD1 | 15 | NA | TRBJ2-1 | TRBV19
TGCGCCAGCAGTGAGTGGGACACGGGGTCAGATACGCAGTATTTT | CASSEWDTGSDTQYF | NA | 15 | few | TRBJ2-3 | TRBV10-1
TGTGCCAGCAGCCCAGGGACAGGGTCCGTCTCTGGGGCCAACGTCCTGACTTTC | CASSPGTGSVSGANVLTF | TRBD1 | 18 | NA | TRBJ2-6 | TRBV7-2